Each of the 10 T cell receptor beta chains below was sequenced from the same sample in a study of blood T cells in healthy people across ages. Through a sample-barcoded 5' primer and a J-beta primer mix, a second PCR was run for roughly 7 to 12 cycles. TCRdb re-called the 5' RACE reads through MiXCR, storing one row per CDR3 protein. The sample contains approximately 670,000 distinct CDR3 sequences, approximately 40% of which appear only once. The specimen sequenced was blood. Source of these receptors: a man at least 80 years old in good health.

This clonotype came up a few times. J is TRBJ1-5 and V is TRBV6-2 or TRBV6-3; D remains unclear. Deletions cut 6 bases from V and 7 bases from J, with 10 bases between. The CDR3 contains 12 residues. Looked up from germline, CDR1 is MNHEY and CDR2 is SVGEGT. DNA of the CDR3: TGTGCCAGCAGGGCACTACAGCAGCCCCAGCATTTT. Its translation is CASRALQQPQHF.

The rearrangement joins TRBV10-3 to TRBJ2-5; D gene ambiguous. The CDR3 spans 12 residues. Trimming removed 4 bases from V and 2 bases from J, with 5 bases in between. Germline lookup yields CDR1 ENHRY and CDR2 SYGVKD. This CDR3 is CAISAVQETQYF. CDR3 nucleotide sequence: TGTGCCATCAGTGCAGTACAAGAGACCCAGTACTTC.

This clonotype has just one count. The V call is TRBV20-1, the J call TRBJ2-5, with D unclear. The end of the DNA is better explained by TRBJ2-7, so the J call may be wrong. Per the germline V gene, CDR1 is DFQATT and CDR2 is SNEGSKA (reference sequence). The CDR3 has 14 residues. CDR3 sequence reads: CSQKVRANYYEQYF. In nucleotides, the CDR3 is TGCAGTCAGAAGGTCCGGGCTAACTACTACGAGCAGTACTTC.

This clonotype has a handful of counts. This chain joins TRBV12-3 or TRBV12-4 and TRBJ2-4, with 7 nucleotides matching TRBD1. The CDR3 has 12 residues. The V segment lost 6 bases and the J segment 9 bases; nucleotides outside the gene matches: 5. The CDR3 DNA reads as TGTGCCAGCAGCCCTAGGGGGCGCATTCAGTACTTC. Translated, it gives CASSPRGRIQYF.

This clonotype was picked up a small number of times. The chain is built from TRBV29-1 and TRBJ1-1, with 7 bases aligning to TRBD1. Germline lookup yields CDR1 SQVTM and CDR2 ANQGSEA. The CDR3 runs 13 residues. V was clipped by 5 bases and J by 0 bases; unmatched bases: 3. Here the CDR3 reads CSVRQGMNTEAFF. The DNA of the CDR3 is TGCAGCGTTAGACAGGGTATGAACACTGAAGCTTTCTTT.

V gene TRBV29-1 combines with J gene TRBJ2-1, with a weak D call TRBD2 (6 bases). CDR1 and CDR2 (germline): SQVTM, ANQGSEA. Trimming removed 2 bases from V and 3 bases from J, with 11 bases in between. CDR3 length: 14 amino acids. The CDR3 loop reads CSVENKEGYNEQFF. CDR3 DNA sequence: TGCAGCGTTGAAAATAAGGAGGGCTACAATGAGCAGTTCTTC.

This clonotype was seen ten or more times. The J gene is TRBJ2-1, the V gene TRBV6-2 or TRBV6-3, with unresolved D. The CDR3 covers 16 residues. Germline-derived CDR1 and CDR2 are MNHEY and SVGEGT. The V gene lost 4 bases and the J gene lost 0 bases, with 13 bases spanning the gap. This CDR3 is CASSSPRGGSYNEQFF. The CDR3 nucleotides read TGTGCCAGCAGTTCCCCCCGAGGCGGCTCCTACAATGAGCAGTTCTTC.

There are a few counts of this clonotype. The rearrangement links TRBV4-3 to TRBJ1-2, with 7 bases aligning to TRBD1. The CDR3 spans 17 residues. The junction had 12 bases not matched to a gene; V was cut back by 0 bases and J by 5 bases. The germline V gene has CDR1 LGHNA and CDR2 YSLEER. This CDR3 is CASSQDFDRARLYGYTF. DNA for the CDR3: TGCGCCAGCAGCCAAGATTTTGACAGGGCTAGACTTTATGGCTACACCTTC.

This clonotype was seen a few times. CDR3 DNA sequence: TGCAGTGCTAGGAGACCGGGGACAGAGAGCACAGATACGCAGTATTTT. Amino acid sequence: CSARRPGTESTDTQYF. The chain carries TRBV20-1 and TRBJ2-3; 7 bases are a match to TRBD1. V lost 3 bases to trimming and J lost 0 bases; unmatched junction nucleotides: 9. Per germline, CDR1 DFQATT and CDR2 SNEGSKA (reference sequence). CDR3 size: 16 residues.

This clonotype was recorded a few times. This chain links TRBV7-2 with TRBJ2-1; TRBD2 aligns across 15 bases. The V segment lost 3 bases and the J segment 14 bases; nucleotides outside the gene matches: 8. Germline assignment: CDR1 SGHTA and CDR2 FQGNSA. CDR3 length equals 15 residues. The DNA for the CDR3 is TGTGCCAGCAGCTTGTCCGGGACTAGCGGGAGGATGAAGTTCTTC. Translation gives CASSLSGTSGRMKFF.